Following are 18 T cell receptor beta chains from one sample sequenced in a study of cytomegalovirus exposure and HLA in healthy donors. PCR amplification relied on 60 Vbeta primers (plus 13 Jbeta primers). Measured with immunoSEQ multiplex PCR; TCRdb has only the in-frame clones, and not every one. The table lists around 250,000 clones, about 80% of them singletons. The sample taken for sequencing was PBMCs. The source is an older woman in good health and CMV-seropositive.

V usage is TRBV7-9 and J usage is TRBJ2-1; 7 bases agree with TRBD2. This CDR3 is 17 amino acids long. The J segment lost 5 bases and the V segment lost 1 base, leaving 11 bases of the junction unmatched. CDR1 is SEHNR and CDR2 is FQNEAQ in the germline V gene (reference sequence). CDR3 DNA: TGTGCCAGCAGCTTAGGACTAGCCGGATATCTTCACAATGAGCAGTTCTTC. It specifies CASSLGLAGYLHNEQFF.

The chain uses TRBV27 and TRBJ2-1; D ambiguous. The CDR3 spans 15 residues. Germline V gene sequence: CDR1 MNHEY, CDR2 SMNVEV (reference sequence). V gave up 0 bases and J gave up 4 bases, with 10 bases separating them. The CDR3 reads CASSLSRLGYNEQFF. The DNA of the CDR3 is TGTGCCAGCAGTTTATCGCGACTTGGTTACAATGAGCAGTTCTTC.

The chain uses TRBV7-9 and TRBJ1-1, with 7 bases identical to TRBD1. The CDR3 is made up of 12 amino acids. From germline, CDR1 is SEHNR and CDR2 FQNEAQ (reference sequence). Trimming removed 4 bases from V and 11 bases from J; junction bases left unmatched: 7. The CDR3 bases are TGTGCCAGCAGCTCCCGACAGGGACCCGCTTTCTTT. Translated: CASSSRQGPAFF.

This chain connects TRBV12-5 to TRBJ2-5; 8 bases fit TRBD1. The CDR3 runs 15 residues. The trim removed 4 bases at V and 2 bases at J, leaving 6 bases unmatched. Germline V gene lookup returns CDR1 LGHNT and CDR2 FRNRAP. The CDR3 loop reads CASGSGQGLQETQYF. The DNA of the CDR3 is TGTGCTAGTGGTTCCGGACAGGGCCTTCAAGAGACCCAGTACTTC. Supplemented by reference TRBV12-5 and TRBJ2-5, the full variable domain reads DARVTQTPRHKVTEMGQEVTMRCQPILGHNTVFWYRQTMMQGLELLAYFRNRAPLDDSGMPKDRFSAEMPDATLATLKIQPSEPRDSAVYFCASGSGQGLQETQYFGPGTRLLVL.

The chain combines TRBV9 with TRBJ2-5, with 13 bases aligning to TRBD2. The J call is uncertain, as TRBJ2-7 better fits the DNA end. CDR1 SGDLS and CDR2 YYNGEE come from the germline V gene. The CDR3 totals 16 residues. The CDR3: CASSPTPGLAGYEQYF. CDR3 nucleotides: TGTGCCAGCAGCCCCACCCCGGGACTAGCGGGATACGAGCAGTACTTC.

V and J are TRBV4-2 and TRBJ1-1; 9 nucleotides line up with TRBD1. Germline assignment: CDR1 LGHNA and CDR2 YNFKEQ. The CDR3 sequence is 16 residues long. V shed 3 bases, J shed 4 bases, and the junction held 9 bases outside the gene matches. For the CDR3, the DNA is TGTGCCAGCAGCCATGCAACAGGGGGCATGGGCACTGAAGCTTTCTTT. It translates to CASSHATGGMGTEAFF.

This chain connects TRBV23-1 to TRBJ1-1; 9 positions match TRBD1. Being an ORF, TRBV23-1 has a function that is uncertain. The CDR3 loop spans 14 amino acids. J was trimmed by 3 bases and V by 4 bases; bases with no gene match: 3. The CDR3 region is CASSRGTGHTEAFF. CDR3 sequence (DNA): TGCGCCAGCAGTCGCGGGACAGGGCACACTGAAGCTTTCTTT.

The J gene is TRBJ1-3, the V gene TRBV2; D not resolved. Germline CDR1 SNHLY, CDR2 FYNNEI. The CDR3 is 14 amino acids. The V and J ends lost 3 bases and 2 bases respectively, with 8 bases between them. CDR3 DNA sequence: TGTGCCAGCAGTGACCGGACTCCTGGAAACACCATATATTTT. This gives the protein CASSDRTPGNTIYF.

CDR3: CASSLAPGAESGNTIYF. CDR3 sequence (DNA): TGCGCCAGCAGCTTGGCCCCGGGAGCCGAATCTGGAAACACCATATATTTT. The V and J genes are TRBV5-1 and TRBJ1-3, with D unclear. The CDR3 consists of 17 residues. The germline V gene encodes CDR1 SGHRS and CDR2 YFSETQ. The V and J ends lost 0 bases and 1 base respectively, with 14 bases between them.

V usage is TRBV6-5 and J usage is TRBJ1-1; perhaps TRBD1 as D (6 bases). Germline-derived CDR1 and CDR2 are MNHEY and SVGAGI. The V and J ends lost 6 bases and 4 bases respectively, with 15 bases between them. This CDR3 has 14 residues. In nucleotides, the CDR3 is TGTGCCAGCAGCCAAGGGGGGGAGGCCACTGAAGCTTTCTTT. This codes for CASSQGGEATEAFF.

The J gene is TRBJ2-1, the V gene TRBV6-5, with 11 nucleotides matching TRBD2. Germline V gene lookup returns CDR1 MNHEY and CDR2 SVGAGI. The CDR3 sequence is 15 residues long. Trimming removed 2 bases from V and 9 bases from J; junction bases left unmatched: 6. The CDR3 sequence is CASSYVLAGGGEQFF. DNA of the CDR3: TGTGCCAGCAGTTACGTCCTAGCGGGAGGCGGTGAGCAGTTCTTC.

This sequence joins TRBV6-1 and TRBJ2-6; D perhaps matches TRBD1 (6 bases). The CDR3 has 16 residues. Germline CDR1 reads MNHNS; CDR2 reads SASEGT. Trimming pared 3 bases from V and 4 bases from J, leaving 13 bases between. CDR3 DNA: TGTGCCAGCAGTGACCAACACAGGGCAGGGGCCAACGTCCTGACTTTC. Translation: CASSDQHRAGANVLTF.

This clone was seen more than once but under ten times. The chain employs TRBV5-1 and TRBJ1-5; D is perhaps TRBD1 (5 bases). V lost 1 base, J lost 0 bases, and 8 bases lay in between. CDR1 and CDR2 from the germline V gene are SGHRS and YFSETQ. The CDR3 extends over 15 amino acids. CDR3 DNA sequence: TGCGCCAGCAGCTTGCGGGGGGATAGCAATCAGCCCCAGCATTTT. This gives the protein CASSLRGDSNQPQHF.

The chain recombines TRBV5-1 with TRBJ2-1; 9 positions match TRBD1. The CDR3 is made up of 16 amino acids. The germline gives CDR1 SGHRS, CDR2 YFSETQ. The J segment lost 2 bases and the V segment lost 4 bases, leaving 7 bases of the junction unmatched. CDR3 loop: CASSTRTGDPYNEQFF. In DNA form, the CDR3 reads TGCGCCAGCAGCACGCGGACAGGGGACCCCTACAATGAGCAGTTCTTC.

The J gene is TRBJ1-1, the V gene TRBV6-1; D might be TRBD1 (6 bases). Germline CDR1 MNHNS, CDR2 SASEGT. The CDR3 covers 12 residues. Trimming cost V 11 bases and J 4 bases, with 14 bases left between them. DNA of the CDR3: TGTGCCGCGAACAGGGTCGGCACTGAAGCTTTCTTT. Protein sequence: CAANRVGTEAFF.

The chain is built from TRBV6-1 and TRBJ2-7; D perhaps matches TRBD1 (5 bases). The germline V and J ends were trimmed by 3 bases and 2 bases, with 14 bases remaining between them. The CDR3 has 15 residues. Germline CDR1 is MNHNS and CDR2 is SASEGT. CDR3 sequence: CASSEGPSGTYEQYF. CDR3 bases: TGTGCCAGCAGTGAGGGTCCCTCAGGGACCTACGAGCAGTACTTC.

The chain uses TRBV6-1 and TRBJ1-5; 9 bases match TRBD1. This CDR3 has 14 amino acids. The trim removed 7 bases at V and 6 bases at J, leaving 7 bases unmatched. The germline V gene has CDR1 MNHNS and CDR2 SASEGT. The CDR3 nucleotides are TGTGCCAGCATTAACACAGGGGGCGGTCAGCCCCAGCATTTT. It translates to CASINTGGGQPQHF.

The chain combines TRBV5-1 with TRBJ1-4, with D hard to call. CDR1 and CDR2 (germline): SGHRS, YFSETQ. V was trimmed by 4 bases and J by 0 bases, leaving 4 bases between them. The length of the CDR3 is 13 residues. CDR3 sequence: CASSLATNEKLFF. The CDR3 DNA follows: TGCGCCAGCAGCCTTGCAACTAATGAAAAACTGTTTTTT.